This T cell receptor (beta chain) stems from a study of identifying expanded T cells in peripheral blood. V dropped 6 bases and J dropped 2 bases, with 1 base sitting between them. The CDR3 runs to 10 residues. Germline lookup yields CDR1 SNHLY and CDR2 FYNNEI. Some clones are missing from TCRdb's copy, which holds only in-frame ones; the method was immunoSEQ multiplex PCR. The top ten hold approximately 5% of the sample, which has about 94,000 clones, nearly 90% seen once. The J gene is TRBJ1-2, the V gene TRBV2; unclear D gene. Sequencing was performed on blood. The TCR was taken from a person aged 18 to 70 in good health. The CDR3 sequence: CASRNYGYTF. Here the CDR3 DNA reads TGTGCCAGCAGGAACTATGGCTACACCTTC. The entire variable domain, with the rest obtained from reference TRBV2 and TRBJ1-2, is as follows: EPEVTQTPSHQVTQMGQEVILRCVPISNHLYFYWYRQILGQKVEFLVSFYNNEISEKSEIFDDQFSVERPDGSNFTLKIRSTKLEDSAMYFCASRNYGYTFGSGTRLTVV.